This TCR beta chain was obtained from a study of beta chain features in type 1 diabetes. Turning to the study itself: Across the samples, roughly 98,000,000 sorted cells were examined in total.

A CD45RO/CCR7/CD25/CD127/CD95/CD27 panel sorted naive, central memory, regulatory and stem cell-like memory CD4+ cells. Expressed TCRB transcripts were sequenced because the entire RNA isolate underwent reverse transcription. Profiling relied on immunoSEQ multiplex PCR, and the TCRdb table lists in-frame clones only, not all of them. The sample includes 350,000 to 450,000 clones, 14% of them seen just once. This clone has only a few counts. The target antigen is unknown. Study-level findings and limits: Type 1 diabetes patients showed a moderate but significant shortening of TCRB CDR3s in all four CD4+ subsets.

The sequence was collected from a man aged 25 to 45 in good health. The specimen sequenced was naive CD4+ T cells from blood.

CDR3 coding DNA: TGTGCCAGCAGTGTCAGAGACAGGGACACTGAAGCTTTCTTT. Its protein product is CASSVRDRDTEAFF. The chain recombines TRBV27 with TRBJ1-1; 7 bases map to TRBD1. From germline, CDR1 is MNHEY and CDR2 SMNVEV (reference sequence). The CDR3 extends over 14 amino acids. The junction had 6 bases not matched to a gene; V was cut back by 5 bases and J by 3 bases.